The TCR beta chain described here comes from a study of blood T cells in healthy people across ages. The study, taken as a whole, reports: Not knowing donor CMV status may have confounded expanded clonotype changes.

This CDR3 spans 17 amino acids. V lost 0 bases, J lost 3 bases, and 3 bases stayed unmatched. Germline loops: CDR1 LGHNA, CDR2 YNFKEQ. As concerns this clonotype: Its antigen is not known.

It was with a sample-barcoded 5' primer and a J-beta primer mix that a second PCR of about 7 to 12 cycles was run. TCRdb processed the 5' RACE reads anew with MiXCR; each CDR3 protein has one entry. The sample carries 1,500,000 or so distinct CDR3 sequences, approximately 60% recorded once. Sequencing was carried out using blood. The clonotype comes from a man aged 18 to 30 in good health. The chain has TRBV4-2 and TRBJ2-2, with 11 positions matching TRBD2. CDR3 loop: CASSQDGGLADTGELFF. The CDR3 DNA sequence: TGTGCCAGCAGCCAAGATGGGGGACTAGCGGACACCGGGGAGCTGTTTTTT.